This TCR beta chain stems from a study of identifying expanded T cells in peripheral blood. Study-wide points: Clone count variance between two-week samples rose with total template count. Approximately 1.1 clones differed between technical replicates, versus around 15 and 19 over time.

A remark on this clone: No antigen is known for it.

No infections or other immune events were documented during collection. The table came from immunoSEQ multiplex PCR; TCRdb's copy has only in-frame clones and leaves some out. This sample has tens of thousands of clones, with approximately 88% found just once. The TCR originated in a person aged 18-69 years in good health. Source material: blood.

CDR3 protein: CASSQDEGTSYEQYF. The CDR3 DNA follows: TGCGCCAGCAGCCAAGACGAGGGGACCTCCTACGAGCAGTACTTC. The rearrangement links TRBV4-3 to TRBJ2-7; either TRBD1 or TRBD2 may supply D (5 bases each). CDR1 is LGHNA, CDR2 YSLEER, per germline. The CDR3 runs to 15 residues. V gave up 0 bases and J gave up 0 bases, with 9 bases separating them.